This T cell receptor beta chain was obtained from a study of CXCR3-negative and CXCR3-positive naive CD8 T cells (dated by TCRdb to the late 2010s). Study-level background: About 150 million TRB reads were obtained in total, roughly 1.5 +/- 0.3 million reads per library. Diversity and physicochemical repertoire analyses were performed on about 12 donors pooled from two independent experiments. TRBV-TRBJ cluster analysis included naive subsets from several donors and memory cells from 3 donors. General conclusions and limits of the study: Compared with CXCR3-negative naive cells, CXCR3-positive naive cells had TRB CDR3s with higher hydrophobicity (lower Kidera factor 4), lower energy, and higher strength and volume indices. Comparably high repertoire diversity was found in both naive subsets, whereas much lower repertoire diversity was found in memory CD8+ T cells. TRBV-TRBJ usage was similar between naive CXCR3-negative and CXCR3-positive cells from the same donor, while memory cells showed distinct patterns. Because CXCR3 expression was partially decreased after cryopreservation, freshly isolated PBMCs were used for most assays. Because surface CD5, which has been linked to self-reactivity in mice, was comparable between naive subsets, TCR interaction strength was also inferred from TRB CDR3 physicochemical properties.

Sequencing took place on a NextSeq 550. The Human TCR Profiling Kit (MiLaboratory) was used to make UMI-labeled 5' RACE TRB cDNA libraries. cDNA synthesis used the entire amount of extracted RNA, and PCR amplification then used the entire amount of cDNA produced. Libraries were prepared in parallel using an identical number of PCR cycles. The source study handled its data this way. With a requirement of at least two reads per UMI, MIGEC and MiXCR extracted about 52,000 +/- 9,100 unique UMI-labeled TRB cDNA molecules per library. Each library averaged about 40,000 +/- 10,000 functional in-frame TRB CDR3 nucleotide clonotypes without stop codons. Diversity metrics, including normalized Shannon-Wiener and Chao1, were computed in VDJtools after downsampling to 5000 UMI-labeled TRB molecules per sample. Clonotype-size-weighted physicochemical properties of the central five CDR3 residues (interaction energy, strength, volume and Kidera factor 4) were computed in VDJtools. With the reads reprocessed by TCRdb, a single entry stands for each CDR3 protein sequence and no DNA is reported. These V and J calls are TCRdb output, not the study's own analysis. This specimen's table enumerates about 51,000 distinct CDR3 sequences. The ten biggest clones cover 0.56% of the sample.

Note on this clonotype: There is no known antigen for this receptor.

Looking up the germline V gene (reference sequence) yields CDR1 SEHNR and CDR2 FQNEAQ. The CDR3 has 15 amino acids, counting the end cysteine and phenylalanine. No DNA is listed. Each CD8+ T cell subset was flow-sorted in triplicate, with fewer than 350,000 cells per subset placed directly into RLT lysis buffer. To exclude memory contaminants, naive CD8+ T cells were stringently defined as CD45RO-CCR7+CD27+CD95-. Standard density gradient centrifugation was used to isolate peripheral blood mononuclear cells from buffy coats. A FACSAria III was used to flow-sort naive CD8+ T cells into CXCR3-negative and CXCR3-positive populations. An RNeasy Mini Kit was used to extract total RNA from the sorted cells.

Specimen: naive CXCR3+ CD8+ T cells from blood. The intended sense of this specimen's cell subset or site label: CD45RO-CCR7+CD27+CD95- naive CD8+ T cells expressing CXCR3 (TNR3+). This TCR was recovered from a human donor in good health. Some clones in this sample may be carry-over from other donors' samples. Recombination connected TRBV7-9 to TRBJ1-2. The CDR3 region has the sequence CASSLEGGVSYGYTF.